This entry lists 32 T cell receptor beta chains sequenced from one sample in a study of blood T cell repertoires in COVID-19. The table came from immunoSEQ multiplex PCR; TCRdb's copy has only in-frame clones and leaves some out. This sample has approximately 160,000 clones, with 60% to 85% found just once. The sequencing input was peripheral blood. These receptors were taken from a man between 60 and 75 years old with acute or convalescent COVID-19.

About this clone: Other DNA sequences within the sample encode an identical CDR3. The CDR3 region has the DNA TGTGCCAGCAGCTTGGTCGGACAGGACTACGAGCAGTACTTC. Translated, it gives CASSLVGQDYEQYF. The chain uses TRBV5-6 and TRBJ2-7, with 7 bases matching TRBD1. V shed 0 bases and J 3 bases; nucleotides not matched to a gene: 3. The germline CDR1 and CDR2 sequences are SGHDT and YYEEEE. The CDR3 extends over 14 amino acids.

This clone was found a few times. This chain's CDR3 is CAISEFSYGYTF. For the CDR3, the DNA is TGTGCCATCAGTGAATTCAGCTATGGCTACACCTTC. The V gene is TRBV10-3, the J gene TRBJ1-2; the D is unclear. Trimming cost V 3 bases and J 4 bases, with 6 bases left between them. The CDR3 has 12 amino acids. Germline loops: CDR1 ENHRY, CDR2 SYGVKD.

The gene calls are TRBV19 and TRBJ1-2; the D gene is possibly TRBD1 (6 bases). With 7 bases removed from V and 4 bases from J, the gap between germline ends came to 19 bases. CDR3 size: 15 residues. Germline V gene lookup returns CDR1 LNHDA and CDR2 SQIVND (reference sequence). DNA of the CDR3: TGTGCCAGTACCGTTGAAGCGGGGGCCGGCTATGGCTACACCTTC. Amino acids: CASTVEAGAGYGYTF.

The gene calls are TRBV18 and TRBJ1-1; 8 bases fit TRBD1. CDR1 and CDR2 from the germline V gene are KGHSH and LQKENI. V shed 6 bases, J shed 3 bases, and the junction held 21 bases outside the gene matches. This CDR3 has 19 residues. CDR3 region: CASSLRGPGGERVYTEAFF. Here the CDR3 DNA reads TGTGCCAGCTCCCTTAGGGGGCCAGGGGGCGAAAGAGTCTACACTGAAGCTTTCTTT.

V gene TRBV7-8 combines with J gene TRBJ1-2; a weak D match, TRBD1 (5 bases). Germline values: CDR1 SGHVS, CDR2 FQNEAQ. The V end lost 4 bases, the J end lost 6 bases, and 18 bases lay between the germline ends. The CDR3 consists of 15 residues. The CDR3 protein is CASSWGGLKGDGYTF. The CDR3 nucleotides read TGTGCCAGCAGCTGGGGGGGTCTAAAAGGGGATGGCTACACCTTC.

The genes are TRBV5-4 and TRBJ2-1, with TRBD1 identical over 11 bases. Germline V lookup: CDR1 SGHNT, CDR2 YYREEE (reference sequence). Trimming removed 4 bases from V and 3 bases from J; junction bases left unmatched: 9. The CDR3 consists of 17 residues. This CDR3 is CASSLGTGGALYNEQFF. DNA of the CDR3: TGTGCCAGCAGCCTCGGGACAGGGGGAGCCCTCTACAATGAGCAGTTCTTC.

This chain uses TRBV25-1 with TRBJ1-6; TRBD1 aligns across 7 bases. From germline, CDR1 is MGHDK and CDR2 SYGVNS. This CDR3 region has 16 residues. V lost 1 base and J lost 10; bases outside the gene matches: 10. CDR3 region: CASSEWLTGVGSPLHF. DNA for the CDR3: TGTGCCAGCAGTGAATGGTTAACAGGGGTGGGGTCACCCCTCCACTTT.

This rearrangement joins TRBV15 to TRBJ1-2; D ambiguous. This CDR3 region has 16 residues. V lost 0 bases, J lost 4 bases, and 15 bases lay in between. The V gene's germline CDR1 is LNHNV and CDR2 YYDKDF (reference sequence). CDR3 residues: CATSREAGPGFYGYTF. The CDR3 DNA is TGTGCCACCAGCAGAGAGGCTGGTCCGGGTTTCTATGGCTACACCTTC.

The chain uses TRBV19 and TRBJ1-2, with D perhaps matching TRBD1 (5 bases). The V end was cut by 5 bases, the J end by 4 bases, with 14 bases between. The CDR3 length is 14 residues. Germline CDR1 LNHDA, CDR2 SQIVND (reference sequence). CDR3 region: CASSLPTGIYGYTF. The CDR3 bases are TGTGCCAGTAGTCTCCCAACAGGAATCTATGGCTACACCTTC.

The table lists this clone with a count of one. The chain recombines TRBV7-3 with TRBJ2-1, with a tentative D call TRBD1 (6 bases). This CDR3 has 14 amino acids. Germline CDR1 is SGHTA and CDR2 is FQGTGA. The ends were cut back, 5 bases at V and 6 bases at J, with 14 bases in the middle. This CDR3 is CASSRNQDSNEQFF. The CDR3 DNA sequence: TGTGCCAGCAGCCGTAATCAGGACAGCAATGAGCAGTTCTTC. Together with reference TRBV7-3 and TRBJ2-1, the CDR3 gives the full variable domain: GAGVSQTPSNKVTEKGKYVELRCDPISGHTALYWYRQSLGQGPEFLIYFQGTGAADDSGLPNDRFFAVRPEGSVSTLKIQRTERGDSAVYLCASSRNQDSNEQFFGPGTRLTVL.

In this sample, this clone turned up a few times. The DNA for the CDR3 is TGTGCCAGCACTATGACAGAAATGAACACTGAAGCTTTCTTT. It encodes CASTMTEMNTEAFF. The chain uses TRBV2 and TRBJ1-1; D may be TRBD1 (5 bases). The CDR3 is 14 residues long. The V end lost 7 bases, the J end lost 0 bases, and 12 bases lay between the germline ends. Germline CDR1 reads SNHLY; CDR2 reads FYNNEI.

This rearrangement joins TRBV28 to TRBJ2-1; 7 nucleotides agree with TRBD2. Looked up from germline, CDR1 is MDHEN and CDR2 is SYDVKM. V was pared by 4 bases and J by 6 bases, with 9 bases of the junction left unmatched. The CDR3 runs 15 residues. CDR3 in amino acids: CASSSSGGASNEQFF. The CDR3 region has the DNA TGTGCCAGCAGTTCCTCGGGGGGAGCGAGCAATGAGCAGTTCTTC.

This clone was observed once. The CDR3 DNA reads TGTGCCATCAGGGGCGGGGGGGCCGGAGAGACCCAGTACTTC. Protein product: CAIRGGGAGETQYF. The chain joins TRBV10-3 to TRBJ2-5; 9 bases are a match to TRBD2. The CDR3 spans 14 residues. With 6 bases clipped from V and 4 bases from J, the junction kept 6 bases outside the gene matches. The germline V gene has CDR1 ENHRY and CDR2 SYGVKD.

The gene calls are TRBV7-9 and TRBJ1-1, with D hard to call. V lost 4 bases, J lost 3 bases, and 12 bases lay in between. This CDR3 region has 14 residues. CDR1 and CDR2 from the germline V gene are SEHNR and FQNEAQ (reference sequence). CDR3 in DNA: TGTGCCAGCAGCTCGACAAGCATGGACACTGAAGCTTTCTTT. It translates to CASSSTSMDTEAFF. Combining the CDR3 with reference TRBV7-9 and TRBJ1-1 gives the whole variable domain DTGVSQNPRHKITKRGQNVTFRCDPISEHNRLYWYRQTLGQGPEFLTYFQNEAQLEKSRLLSDRFSAERPKGSFSTLEIQRTEQGDSAMYLCASSSTSMDTEAFFGQGTRLTVV.

The chain combines TRBV18 with TRBJ2-6, with D perhaps TRBD2 (5 bases). This CDR3 is built from 15 residues. V lost 7 bases to trimming and J lost 0 bases, with 10 bases between them. Looked up from germline, CDR1 is KGHSH and CDR2 is LQKENI. This CDR3 is CASLGSYSGANVLTF. CDR3 DNA: TGTGCCAGCTTAGGGAGTTACTCTGGGGCCAACGTCCTGACTTTC.

This clone showed up just once. The V call is TRBV19, the J call TRBJ2-7, with 8 bases identical to TRBD1. The CDR3 sequence is 13 residues long. Germline V gene lookup returns CDR1 LNHDA and CDR2 SQIVND (reference sequence). V shed 5 bases and J 2 bases; nucleotides not matched to a gene: 2. The CDR3 DNA follows: TGTGCCAGTAGTCAGGGGGCGGCCTACGAGCAGTACTTC. This translates into CASSQGAAYEQYF.

J is TRBJ2-2 and V is TRBV5-1, with D hard to call. Trimming left V 0 bases short and J 1 base short, with 7 bases between. The CDR3 runs to 15 residues. Germline V lookup: CDR1 SGHRS, CDR2 YFSETQ. The CDR3 reads CASSLGLQNTGELFF. CDR3 coding DNA: TGCGCCAGCAGCTTGGGACTTCAGAACACCGGGGAGCTGTTTTTT.

This clone turned up a few times. The rearrangement uses TRBV9 and TRBJ1-1, with 7 positions matching TRBD1. V gave up 3 bases and J gave up 0 bases; unmatched junction bases: 2. CDR1 SGDLS and CDR2 YYNGEE come from the germline V gene. The CDR3 has 14 amino acids. The CDR3, as DNA: TGTGCCAGCAGCGCACAGGGGATGAACACTGAAGCTTTCTTT. It specifies CASSAQGMNTEAFF.

This clone was observed a handful of times. The chain joins TRBV10-2 to TRBJ2-7, with 8 bases identical to TRBD1. The CDR3 loop spans 14 amino acids. Unmatched junction bases numbered 2, after V lost 1 base and J lost 3 bases. Germline-derived CDR1 and CDR2 are WSHSY and SAAADI. The CDR3 spells CASSEFGTGYEQYF. CDR3 DNA: TGCGCCAGCAGTGAGTTTGGGACAGGCTACGAGCAGTACTTC.

The chain carries TRBV5-1 and TRBJ1-2; D is possibly TRBD1 (5 bases). Germline V gene sequence: CDR1 SGHRS, CDR2 YFSETQ. The length of the CDR3 is 14 residues. V was pared by 4 bases and J by 0 bases, with 10 bases between. CDR3 sequence: CASSRATANYGYTF. CDR3 bases: TGCGCCAGCAGCAGGGCGACAGCTAACTATGGCTACACCTTC.

The chain recombines TRBV24-1 with TRBJ2-1; TRBD1 agrees at 7 bases. After removal of 5 bases from V and 6 bases from J, the junction contained 12 bases not matched to a gene. The CDR3 spans 16 residues. CDR1 KGHDR and CDR2 SFDVKD come from the germline V gene. As DNA, the CDR3 is TGTGCCACCAGTGCCTCACAGGGGATCGGGACCAATGAGCAGTTCTTC. Amino acids: CATSASQGIGTNEQFF.

The gene calls are TRBV7-9 and TRBJ2-1; a possible D gene is TRBD1 (6 bases). Trimming left V 5 bases short and J 7 bases short, with 9 bases between. CDR1 SEHNR and CDR2 FQNEAQ come from the germline V gene (reference sequence). This CDR3 has 12 amino acids. CDR3 loop: CASSGDRNEQFF. CDR3 DNA sequence: TGTGCCAGCAGCGGCGACAGGAATGAGCAGTTCTTC.

This clone was found a few times. The genes are TRBV21-1 and TRBJ2-7; the table names TRBD2, a call not compared with the DNA. TRBV21-1 is a pseudogene segment. The CDR3 contains 15 residues. The DNA of the CDR3 is TGTGCCAGCAGCAAATCGAGGAGACGTCCCTACGAGCAGTACTTC. As protein: CASSKSRRRPYEQYF.

This clone was observed a handful of times. J is TRBJ1-2 and V is TRBV6-5; 9 positions agree with TRBD1. Losses at the gene ends were 7 bases for V and 7 bases for J; bases not matched to a gene: 7. The CDR3 spans 13 residues. The V gene's germline CDR1 is MNHEY and CDR2 SVGAGI. Here the CDR3 reads CASTEQGAGGYTF. CDR3 bases: TGTGCCAGCACCGAACAGGGGGCTGGTGGCTACACCTTC.

The rearrangement links TRBV5-1 to TRBJ2-1; 12 nucleotides match TRBD1. V dropped 3 bases and J dropped 8; count of bases not matched to a gene: 6. Germline CDR1 is SGHRS and CDR2 is YFSETQ. The CDR3 totals 15 residues. The CDR3 spells CASSWAGTGGDEQFF. The DNA for the CDR3 is TGCGCCAGCAGCTGGGCCGGGACAGGGGGCGATGAGCAGTTCTTC.

The V call is TRBV6-5, the J call TRBJ2-6, with 7 bases matching TRBD2. Germline CDR1 is MNHEY and CDR2 is SVGAGI. This CDR3 has 16 residues. With V trimmed by 4 bases and J by 1 base, 4 bases remained unmatched. The CDR3 nucleotides read TGTGCCAGCAGTTCTGCCGGGGGGTCTGGGGCCAACGTCCTGACTTTC. Residues: CASSSAGGSGANVLTF.

The chain has TRBV3-1 (or the pseudogene TRBV3-2) and TRBJ1-1, with 7 bases matching TRBD1. The CDR3 length is 12 residues. V lost 8 bases and J lost 4; bases outside the gene matches: 4. The germline V gene encodes CDR1 LGHDT and CDR2 YNNKEL (reference sequence). CDR3 protein: CASQHRGTEAFF. For the CDR3, the DNA is TGTGCCAGCCAGCACAGGGGCACTGAAGCTTTCTTT.

There are a few counts of this clone. This chain uses TRBV25-1 with TRBJ1-2; the D is unclear. CDR1 is MGHDK, CDR2 SYGVNS, per germline. This CDR3 has 11 residues. The V and J ends lost 6 bases and 7 bases respectively, with 9 bases between them. The CDR3 DNA reads as TGTGCCAGCAGCCAAGAGGCTGGCTACACCTTC. It is translated as CASSQEAGYTF.

The chain combines TRBV4-1 with TRBJ2-5; 7 bases map to TRBD1. J lost 5 bases, V lost 4 bases, and 13 bases had no gene match. Germline V gene sequence: CDR1 MGHRA, CDR2 YSYEKL. The CDR3 extends over 16 amino acids. The CDR3 reads CASSPTYRGLGETQYF. Written as DNA, the CDR3 is TGCGCCAGCAGCCCGACGTACAGGGGTCTCGGGGAGACCCAGTACTTC.

The V call is TRBV4-1, the J call TRBJ1-5; 9 nucleotides agree with TRBD1. The CDR3 spans 15 residues. The germline gives CDR1 MGHRA, CDR2 YSYEKL. The V and J ends lost 2 bases and 2 bases, in that order; junction bases with no gene match: 1. The CDR3 DNA follows: TGCGCCAGCAGCCAATGGACAGGGGGCAATCAGCCCCAGCATTTT. Its protein product is CASSQWTGGNQPQHF.

The chain combines TRBV9 with TRBJ1-3; TRBD1 might be the D (5 bases). V was shortened by 6 bases and J by 0 bases, with 13 bases between the two germline ends. The V gene's germline CDR1 is SGDLS and CDR2 YYNGEE. This CDR3 contains 15 residues. The CDR3 nucleotides are TGTGCCAGCACCCCCGACAGTGACTCTGGAAACACCATATATTTT. Amino acids: CASTPDSDSGNTIYF.

V gene TRBV2 combines with J gene TRBJ1-2; 11 nucleotides align to TRBD1. The CDR3 is 15 amino acids. CDR1 is SNHLY, CDR2 FYNNEI, per germline. V gave up 5 bases and J gave up 8 bases; unmatched junction bases: 10. CDR3 region: CASSYSVGQGGGYTF. DNA of the CDR3: TGTGCCAGCAGTTACTCGGTGGGACAGGGGGGAGGCTACACCTTC.